A selection of T cell receptor beta chains follows, all from one sample in a study of radiation and T cells in renal cell carcinoma. The table came from immunoSEQ multiplex PCR; TCRdb's copy has only in-frame clones and leaves some out. The table has 110,000 to 150,000 clones, roughly 84% seen once. Material: blood, obtained from a patient whose treatment included radiotherapy and nephrectomy. These receptors originate from a woman aged 45-65 years with renal cell carcinoma. Each CDR3 is given with its conserved first and last residue.

length: 11; V: TRBV2; CDR3: CASTLGQTQYF
length: 15; V: TRBV14; CDR3: CASSQGPIPIYEQYF
length: 13; V: TRBV10-3; CDR3: CAISDSDSYEQYF
length: 14; V: TRBV4-1; CDR3: CASSQGHAYNEQFF
length: 11; V: TRBV6-1; CDR3: CASRGLETQYF
length: 17; V: TRBV25-1; CDR3: CASSDHPGIAPRTEAFF
length: 13; V: TRBV29-1; CDR3: CSAKTDYNSPLHF
length: 18; V: TRBV4-3; CDR3: CASSQMAGLAGGNNEQFF
length: 12; V: TRBV29-1; CDR3: CSVEGTANIQYF
length: 15; V: TRBV4-1; CDR3: CASSQGINHPETQYF
length: 17; V: TRBV5-4; CDR3: CASSPKVGSTLNTEAFF
length: 16; V: TRBV7-2; CDR3: CASSLVFQARGEKLFF
length: 15; V: TRBV6-1; CDR3: CASSERPNSGNTIYF
length: 15; V: TRBV6-5; CDR3: CASSYSKQSNQPQHF
length: 13; V: TRBV19; CDR3: CASSDTGQETQYF
length: 14; V: TRBV5-4; CDR3: CASSQRTGDNEQFF
length: 16; V: TRBV4-2; CDR3: CASTPQGVTTNEKLFF